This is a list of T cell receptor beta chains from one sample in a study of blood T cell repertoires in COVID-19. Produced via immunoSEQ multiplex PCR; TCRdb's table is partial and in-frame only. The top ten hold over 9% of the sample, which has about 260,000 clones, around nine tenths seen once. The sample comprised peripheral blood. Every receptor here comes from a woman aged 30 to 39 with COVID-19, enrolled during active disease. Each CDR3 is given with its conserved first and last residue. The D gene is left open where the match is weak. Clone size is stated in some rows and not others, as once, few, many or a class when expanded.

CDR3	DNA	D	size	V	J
CASILTSGKYNEQFF	TGTGCCAGCATTCTGACTAGCGGGAAGTACAATGAGCAGTTCTTC	TRBD2	.	TRBV6-5	TRBJ2-1
CASSPEGPTLYTF	TGTGCCAGCTCACCGGAGGGGCCGACCCTCTACACCTTC	.	once	TRBV18	TRBJ1-2
CASIGQYF	TGTGCCAGCATCGGGCAGTACTTC	.	.	TRBV27	TRBJ2-7
CASSGQELNEKLFF	TGTGCCAGCAGTGGACAGGAACTGAATGAAAAACTGTTTTTT	.	once	TRBV2	TRBJ1-4
CASSIRTGGLSQPQHF	TGTGCCAGTAGTATACGGACAGGGGGCTTGAGTCAGCCCCAGCATTTT	TRBD1	few	TRBV19	TRBJ1-5
CASRLNPDNYGYTF	TGTGCCAGTAGATTAAATCCAGATAACTATGGCTACACCTTC	.	.	TRBV19	TRBJ1-2
CAISEGQGYEQYF	TGTGCCATCAGTGAGGGACAGGGCTACGAGCAGTACTTC	TRBD1	few	TRBV10-3	TRBJ2-7
CASSVAGAGDEQFF	TGTGCCAGCAGCGTAGCGGGAGCGGGGGATGAGCAGTTCTTC	TRBD2	.	TRBV9	TRBJ2-1
CSASLTGRTNEQFF	TGCAGTGCTAGTTTAACCGGGAGGACCAATGAGCAGTTCTTC	TRBD2	.	TRBV20-1	TRBJ2-1
CASSVGEGGQPQHF	TGTGCCAGTTCCGTCGGGGAAGGAGGACAGCCCCAGCATTTT	.	.	TRBV19	TRBJ1-5
CASSDSTLEETQYF	TGTGCCAGCTCCGACTCAACTTTGGAAGAGACCCAGTACTTC	.	.	TRBV5-4	TRBJ2-5
CASSLGGWQTQYF	TGTGCCAGCAGCTTGGGAGGGTGGCAGACCCAGTACTTC	.	.	TRBV5-4	TRBJ2-5
CASSKLAAYEQYF	TGCGCCAGCAGCAAACTAGCGGCCTACGAGCAGTACTTC	TRBD2	.	TRBV5-1	TRBJ2-7
CAWSKGGRVTGELFF	TGTGCCTGGTCCAAGGGAGGCCGGGTCACCGGGGAGCTGTTTTTT	.	.	TRBV30	TRBJ2-2
CAWSRQRNTEAFF	TGTGCCTGGAGCCGACAAAGGAACACTGAAGCTTTCTTT	.	.	TRBV30	TRBJ1-1
CASSLVRDTEAFF	TGTGCCAGCAGCTTAGTCAGGGACACTGAAGCTTTCTTT	.	.	TRBV11-2	TRBJ1-1
CASSAQGEFGQPQHF	TGTGCCAGCAGCGCACAGGGGGAATTTGGTCAGCCCCAGCATTTT	TRBD1	.	TRBV9	TRBJ1-5
CASRGVRNEKLFF	TGTGCCAGCCGGGGGGTCCGTAATGAAAAACTGTTTTTT	.	.	TRBV2	TRBJ1-4
CATSDLDPGTGNEQFF	TGTGCCACCAGTGATCTCGATCCCGGGACAGGGAATGAGCAGTTCTTC	TRBD1	.	TRBV24-1	TRBJ2-1